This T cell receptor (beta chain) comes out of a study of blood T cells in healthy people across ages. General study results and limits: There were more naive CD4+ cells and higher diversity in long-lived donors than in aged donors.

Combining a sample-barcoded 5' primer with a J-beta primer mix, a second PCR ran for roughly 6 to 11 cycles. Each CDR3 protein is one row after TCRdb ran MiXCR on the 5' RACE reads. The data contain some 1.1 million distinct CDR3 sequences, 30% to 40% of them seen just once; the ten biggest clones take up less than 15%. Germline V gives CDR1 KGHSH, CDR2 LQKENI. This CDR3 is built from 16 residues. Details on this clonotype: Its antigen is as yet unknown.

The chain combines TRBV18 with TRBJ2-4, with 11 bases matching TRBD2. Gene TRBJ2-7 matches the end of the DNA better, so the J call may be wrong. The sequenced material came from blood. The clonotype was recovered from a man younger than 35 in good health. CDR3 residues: CASSPVPGTSGYEQYF. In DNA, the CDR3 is TGTGCCAGCTCACCAGTTCCCGGGACTAGCGGCTACGAGCAGTACTTC.